The entry below describes one TCR beta chain. This clonotype was seen ten or more times. The clone's antigen remains unknown. No clone much larger than this one lies a single base away; base qualities are absent. The data belong to a study of T cells in Graves' hyperthyroidism and ophthalmopathy (dated by TCRdb to between 2017 and 2020). Regarding the study in general: Peripheral blood was sampled at the time of initial diagnosis, prior to any treatment. To identify distinguishing TCR V-J signatures, a discovery cohort of around 100 patients was used, comprising roughly 45 with Graves' ophthalmopathy and 57 with stable Graves' hyperthyroidism. Prospective prediction of ophthalmopathy was tested in an independent validation cohort consisting of some 19 hyperthyroidism patients and around 16 patients who later progressed to ophthalmopathy. For training and testing, the roughly 93 patients in the discovery cohort were randomly divided in a 7:3 ratio. In six Graves' hyperthyroidism patients, the study also compared T-cell repertoires from thyroid tissue with T-cell repertoires from blood. After sampling, hyperthyroidism patients received methimazole starting at 30 mg daily, and ophthalmopathy patients received high-dose intravenous methylprednisolone. According to the paper, TCR Vbeta CDR3 sequencing was carried out on 135 peripheral blood samples, which came from 40 to 45 ophthalmopathy, around 74 hyperthyroidism and approximately 17 progressor patients. Study-level results and caveats: Most expanded thyroid clonotypes (frequency above 0.001) were also detected in blood, a finding suggesting that blood repertoires may reflect thyroid immune responses. No statistical method was used to fix the sample size in advance, and group allocation was not hidden from the investigators. A 13 V-J signature model separated ophthalmopathy from stable hyperthyroidism, with about 90% sensitivity and about 81% specificity in cross-validation and 80%/75% in testing. In validation, the model predicted progression to ophthalmopathy with over 60% sensitivity and 72.22% specificity, a median of approximately 6.5 months before onset.

Ophthalmopathy patients had moderately to severely active disease, with a Clinical Activity Score of 3 or more, a NOSPECS grade of 4 or more, and a disease duration of less than 3 months. The study excluded patients with uncontrolled infections, other autoimmune diseases, pregnancy or lactation. Diagnoses relied on clinical symptoms, serum thyroxine and TRAb, thyroid ultrasound and orbital computed tomography. PBMCs were separated from roughly 10 ml of fresh peripheral blood using Ficoll-Paque density gradient centrifugation. Total RNA was extracted using Trizol reagent, and RNA quality was assessed on an Agilent 2100 Bioanalyzer. Amplification of TCR beta CDR3 regions was carried out from RNA transcripts. A first-round RT-PCR of the TCR CDR3 used the HTBI primer set with the Qiagen OneStep RT-PCR kit. A second multiplex PCR round built the libraries, followed by size selection and purification. Sequencing of the libraries was done on an Illumina HiSeq2000 using paired-end 100 bp reads. As for the authors' bioinformatics: SOAPnuke was used to process the raw data, with reads discarded if the reads contained adapters or uncalled bases, had a mean Phred below 15, or lacked an exact constant-primer or identifier match. High-quality paired reads were merged with COPE v1.2.5, and unique nucleotide sequences were defined as clonotypes. MiTCR v1.1 was used to align clonotypes to the IMGT TRBV, TRBD and TRBJ reference segments. The analysis was restricted to V-J combinations with a frequency above 0.0001, which together covered roughly 99% of the repertoires. A TCS score was defined as the ratio between F50 (clonal expansion) and ExV (chaos), using BLOSUM62-based TCRdist between CDR3 peptides within each V-J. Welch's t-statistics and random forest reduced some 510 V-J features to under 15, which were used in a naive Bayes classifier (R e1071). TCRdb itself trimmed the public reads at Q25 with fastp, ran MiXCR and retained productive beta chains. Identical CDR3 proteins give one entry, which carries the most common genes and DNA. TCRdb's processing, not the study's, gives the V and J calls here. In all, the sample holds about 410,000 distinct CDR3 sequences, and roughly 14% of those were seen once. The ten largest clones take up approximately 13% of the sample.

The CDR3, from cysteine to phenylalanine, totals 16 residues. CDR3 DNA only is kept here, 48 bases in frame from base 1. CDR1 and CDR2, per the germline V gene (reference sequence), are LGHDT and YNNKEL. V lost 4 bases and J lost 4 bases, and the count of bases not matched to a germline gene is 3. Sequenced input: blood. The chain is assembled from TRBV3-1 and TRBJ2-2; TRBD2 agrees with 13 junctional bases. This TCR derives from a man aged 18 to 30 with Graves' ophthalmopathy. CDR3 sequence: CASSRTSGSGTGELFF. The nucleotides are TGTGCCAGCAGCCGGACTAGCGGGAGTGGCACCGGGGAGCTGTTTTTT.